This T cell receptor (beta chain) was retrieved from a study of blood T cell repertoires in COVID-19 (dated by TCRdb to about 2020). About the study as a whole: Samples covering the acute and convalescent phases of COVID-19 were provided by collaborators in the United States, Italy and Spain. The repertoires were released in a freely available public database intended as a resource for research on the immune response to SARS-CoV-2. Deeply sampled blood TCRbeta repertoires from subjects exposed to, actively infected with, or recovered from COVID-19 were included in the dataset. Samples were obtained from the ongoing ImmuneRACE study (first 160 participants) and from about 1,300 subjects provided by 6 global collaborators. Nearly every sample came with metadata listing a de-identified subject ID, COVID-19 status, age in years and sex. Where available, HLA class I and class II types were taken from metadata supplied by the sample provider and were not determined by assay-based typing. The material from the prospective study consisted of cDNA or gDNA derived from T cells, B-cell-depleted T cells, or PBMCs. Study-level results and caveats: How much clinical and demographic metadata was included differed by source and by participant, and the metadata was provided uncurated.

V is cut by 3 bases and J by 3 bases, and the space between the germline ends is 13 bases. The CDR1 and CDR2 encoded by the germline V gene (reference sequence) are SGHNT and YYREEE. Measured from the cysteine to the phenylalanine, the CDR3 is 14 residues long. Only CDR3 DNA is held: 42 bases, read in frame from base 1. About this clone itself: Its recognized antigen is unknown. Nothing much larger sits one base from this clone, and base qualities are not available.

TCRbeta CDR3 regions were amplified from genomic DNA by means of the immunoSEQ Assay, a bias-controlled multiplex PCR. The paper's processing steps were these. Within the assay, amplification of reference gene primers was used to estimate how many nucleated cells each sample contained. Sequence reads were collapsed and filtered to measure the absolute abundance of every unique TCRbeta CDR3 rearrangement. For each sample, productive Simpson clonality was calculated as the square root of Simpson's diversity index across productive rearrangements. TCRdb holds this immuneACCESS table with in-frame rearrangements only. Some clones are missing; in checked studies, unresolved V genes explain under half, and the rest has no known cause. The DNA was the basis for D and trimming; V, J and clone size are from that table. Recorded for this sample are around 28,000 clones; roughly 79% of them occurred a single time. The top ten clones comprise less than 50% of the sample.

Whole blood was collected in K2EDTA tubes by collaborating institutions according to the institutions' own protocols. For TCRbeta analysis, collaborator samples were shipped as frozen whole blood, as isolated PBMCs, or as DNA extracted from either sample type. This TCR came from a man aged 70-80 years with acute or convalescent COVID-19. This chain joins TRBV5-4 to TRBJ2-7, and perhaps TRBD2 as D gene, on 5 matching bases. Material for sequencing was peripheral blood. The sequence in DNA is TGTGCCAGCAGCTCTCAGACTACCCTCTACGAGCAGTACTTC. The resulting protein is CASSSQTTLYEQYF.